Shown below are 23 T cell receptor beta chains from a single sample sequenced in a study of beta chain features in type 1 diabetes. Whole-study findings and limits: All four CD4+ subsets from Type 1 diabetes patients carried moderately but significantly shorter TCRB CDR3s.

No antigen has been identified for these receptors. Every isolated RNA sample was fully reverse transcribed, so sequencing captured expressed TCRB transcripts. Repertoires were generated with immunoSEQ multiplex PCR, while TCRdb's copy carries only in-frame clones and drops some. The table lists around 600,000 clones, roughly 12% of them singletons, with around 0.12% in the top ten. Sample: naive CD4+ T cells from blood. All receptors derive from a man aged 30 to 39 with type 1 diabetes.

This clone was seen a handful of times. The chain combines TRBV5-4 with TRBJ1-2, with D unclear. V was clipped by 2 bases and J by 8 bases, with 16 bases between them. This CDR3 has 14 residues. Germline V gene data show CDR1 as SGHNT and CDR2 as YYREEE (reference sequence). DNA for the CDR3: TGTGCCAGCAGCTTAGGGTCCGCCCCCGGGGGCTACACCTTC. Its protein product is CASSLGSAPGGYTF. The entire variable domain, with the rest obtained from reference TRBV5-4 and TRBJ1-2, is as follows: ETGVTQSPTHLIKTRGQQVTLRCSSQSGHNTVSWYQQALGQGPQFIFQYYREEENGRGNFPPRFSGLQFPNYSSELNVNALELDDSALYLCASSLGSAPGGYTFGSGTRLTVV.

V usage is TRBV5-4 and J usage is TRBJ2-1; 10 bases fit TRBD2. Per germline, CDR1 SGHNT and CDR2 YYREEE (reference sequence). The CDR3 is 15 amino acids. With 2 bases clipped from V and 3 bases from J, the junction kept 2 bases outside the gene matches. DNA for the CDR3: TGTGCCAGCAGCTTCTGGACTAGCGGCTACAATGAGCAGTTCTTC. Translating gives CASSFWTSGYNEQFF.

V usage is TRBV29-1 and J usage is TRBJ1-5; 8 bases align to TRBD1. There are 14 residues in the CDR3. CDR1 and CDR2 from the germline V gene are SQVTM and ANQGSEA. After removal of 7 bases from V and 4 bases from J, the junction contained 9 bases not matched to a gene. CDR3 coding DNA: TGCAGCGCCCCGGACAGGGATGGGAATCAGCCCCAGCATTTT. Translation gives CSAPDRDGNQPQHF.

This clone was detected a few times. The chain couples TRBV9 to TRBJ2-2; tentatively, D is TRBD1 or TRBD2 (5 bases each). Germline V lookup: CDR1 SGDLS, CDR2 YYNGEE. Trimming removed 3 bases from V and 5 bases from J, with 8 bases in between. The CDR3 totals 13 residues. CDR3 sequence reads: CASSARETGELFF. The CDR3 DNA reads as TGTGCCAGCAGCGCCAGGGAGACCGGGGAGCTGTTTTTT.

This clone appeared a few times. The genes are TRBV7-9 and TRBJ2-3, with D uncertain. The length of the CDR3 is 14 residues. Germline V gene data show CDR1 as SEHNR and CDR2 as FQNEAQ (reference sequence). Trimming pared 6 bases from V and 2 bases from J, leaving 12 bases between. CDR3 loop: CASSPRTVTDTQYF. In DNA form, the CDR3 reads TGTGCCAGCAGTCCTAGGACCGTCACAGATACGCAGTATTTT.

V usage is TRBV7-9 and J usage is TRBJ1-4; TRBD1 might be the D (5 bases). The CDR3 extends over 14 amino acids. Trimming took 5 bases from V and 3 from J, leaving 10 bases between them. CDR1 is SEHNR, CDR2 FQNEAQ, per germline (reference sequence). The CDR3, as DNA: TGTGCCAGCAGCCGTGACAGCTCTAATGAAAAACTGTTTTTT. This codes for CASSRDSSNEKLFF.

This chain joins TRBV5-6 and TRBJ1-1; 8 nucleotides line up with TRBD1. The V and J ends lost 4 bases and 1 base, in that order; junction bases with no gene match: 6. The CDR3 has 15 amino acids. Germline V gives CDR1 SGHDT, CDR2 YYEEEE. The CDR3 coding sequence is TGTGCCAGCAGCCTATTCGACAGGGGGAACACTGAAGCTTTCTTT. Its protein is CASSLFDRGNTEAFF. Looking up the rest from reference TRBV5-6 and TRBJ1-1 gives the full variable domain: DAGVTQSPTHLIKTRGQQVTLRCSPKSGHDTVSWYQQALGQGPQFIFQYYEEEERQRGNFPDRFSGHQFPNYSSELNVNALLLGDSALYLCASSLFDRGNTEAFFGQGTRLTVV.

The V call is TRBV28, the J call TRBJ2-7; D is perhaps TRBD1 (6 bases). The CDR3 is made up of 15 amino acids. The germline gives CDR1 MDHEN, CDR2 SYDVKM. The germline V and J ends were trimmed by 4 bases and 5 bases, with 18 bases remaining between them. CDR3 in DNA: TGTGCCAGCAGTTACCCAGGGGCACGTCGGAACGAGCAGTACTTC. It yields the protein CASSYPGARRNEQYF.

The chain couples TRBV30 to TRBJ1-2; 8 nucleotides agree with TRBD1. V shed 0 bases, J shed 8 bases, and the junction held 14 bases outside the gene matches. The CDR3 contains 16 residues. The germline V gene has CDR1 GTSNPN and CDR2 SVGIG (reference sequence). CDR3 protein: CAWSVPGGFSSRGYTF. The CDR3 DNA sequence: TGTGCCTGGAGTGTACCAGGGGGCTTTTCTAGTAGGGGCTACACCTTC.

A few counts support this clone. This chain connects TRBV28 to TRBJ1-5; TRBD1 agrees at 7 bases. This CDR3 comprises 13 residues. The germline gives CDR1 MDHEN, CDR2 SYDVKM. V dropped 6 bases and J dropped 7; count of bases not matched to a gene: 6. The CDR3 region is CASSGQARQPQHF. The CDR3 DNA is TGTGCCAGCAGCGGACAGGCTCGGCAGCCCCAGCATTTT.

The CDR3 sequence is CASSVQGTANYGYTF. CDR3 sequence (DNA): TGTGCCAGCAGCGTACAAGGGACCGCTAACTATGGCTACACCTTC. The chain has TRBV9 and TRBJ1-2; D may be TRBD1 (5 bases). This CDR3 contains 15 residues. Per the germline V gene, CDR1 is SGDLS and CDR2 is YYNGEE. The V gene lost 1 base and the J gene lost 0 bases, with 10 bases spanning the gap.

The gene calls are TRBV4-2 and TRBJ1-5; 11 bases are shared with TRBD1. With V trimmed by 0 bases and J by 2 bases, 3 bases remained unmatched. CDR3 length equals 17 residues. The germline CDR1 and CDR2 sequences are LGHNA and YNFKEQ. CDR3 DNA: TGTGCCAGCAGCCAAGATCCGGGACAGGGGGGCAATCAGCCCCAGCATTTT. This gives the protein CASSQDPGQGGNQPQHF.

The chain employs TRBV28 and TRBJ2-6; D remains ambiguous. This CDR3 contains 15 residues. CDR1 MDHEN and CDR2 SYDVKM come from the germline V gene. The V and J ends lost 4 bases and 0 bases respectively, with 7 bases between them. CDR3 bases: TGTGCCAGCAGTTCACAGTTCTCTGGGGCCAACGTCCTGACTTTC. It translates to CASSSQFSGANVLTF.

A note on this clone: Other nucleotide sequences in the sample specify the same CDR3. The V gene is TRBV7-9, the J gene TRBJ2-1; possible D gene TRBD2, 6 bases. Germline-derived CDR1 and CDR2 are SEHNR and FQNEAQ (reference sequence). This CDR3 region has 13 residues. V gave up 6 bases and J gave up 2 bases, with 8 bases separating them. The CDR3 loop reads CASSSSAYNEQFF. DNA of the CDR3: TGTGCCAGCAGTTCTAGCGCCTACAATGAGCAGTTCTTC.

The CDR3 region is CASSQVEQGWEKLFF. CDR3 bases: TGCGCCAGCAGCCAAGTCGAACAGGGTTGGGAAAAACTGTTTTTT. The V gene is TRBV4-3, the J gene TRBJ1-4; maybe TRBD1 (6 bases). Germline V gene data show CDR1 as LGHNA and CDR2 as YSLEER. The V end was cut by 1 base, the J end by 8 bases, with 14 bases between. The CDR3 spans 15 residues.

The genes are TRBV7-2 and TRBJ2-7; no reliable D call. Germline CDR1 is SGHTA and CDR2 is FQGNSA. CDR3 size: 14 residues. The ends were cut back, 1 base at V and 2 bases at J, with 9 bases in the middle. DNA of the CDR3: TGTGCCAGCAGCTTAGGAGACGGTGCCTACGAGCAGTACTTC. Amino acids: CASSLGDGAYEQYF.

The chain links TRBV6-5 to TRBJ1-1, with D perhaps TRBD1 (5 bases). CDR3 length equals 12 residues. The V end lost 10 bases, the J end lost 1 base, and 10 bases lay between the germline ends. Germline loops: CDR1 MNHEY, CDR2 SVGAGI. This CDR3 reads CATLRGNTEAFF. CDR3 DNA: TGTGCCACCCTGAGGGGGAACACTGAAGCTTTCTTT.

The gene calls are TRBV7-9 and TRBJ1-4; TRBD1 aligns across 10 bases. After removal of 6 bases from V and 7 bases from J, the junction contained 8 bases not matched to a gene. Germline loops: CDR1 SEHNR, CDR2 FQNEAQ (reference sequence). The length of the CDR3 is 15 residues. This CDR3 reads CASSTDRGRTEKLFF. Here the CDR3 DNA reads TGTGCCAGCAGTACCGACAGGGGGCGGACTGAAAAACTGTTTTTT.

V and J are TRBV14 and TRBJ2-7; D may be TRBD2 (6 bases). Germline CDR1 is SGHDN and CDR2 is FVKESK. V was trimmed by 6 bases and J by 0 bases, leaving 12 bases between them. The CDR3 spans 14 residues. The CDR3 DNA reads TGTGCCAGCAGACTGGGAGGTTCCTCCTACGAGCAGTACTTC. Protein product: CASRLGGSSYEQYF.

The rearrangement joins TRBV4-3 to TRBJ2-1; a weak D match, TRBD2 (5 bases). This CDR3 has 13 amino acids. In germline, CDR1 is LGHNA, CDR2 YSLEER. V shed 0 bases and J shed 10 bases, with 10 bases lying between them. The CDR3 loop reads CASSQDMRVEQFF. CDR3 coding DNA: TGCGCCAGCAGCCAAGACATGAGGGTAGAGCAGTTCTTC.

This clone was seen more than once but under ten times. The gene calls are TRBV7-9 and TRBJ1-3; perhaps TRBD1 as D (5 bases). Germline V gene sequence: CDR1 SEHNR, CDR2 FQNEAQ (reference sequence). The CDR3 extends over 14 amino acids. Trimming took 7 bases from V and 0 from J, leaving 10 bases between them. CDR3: CASTRQYSGNTIYF. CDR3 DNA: TGTGCCAGCACCCGACAGTACTCTGGAAACACCATATATTTT.

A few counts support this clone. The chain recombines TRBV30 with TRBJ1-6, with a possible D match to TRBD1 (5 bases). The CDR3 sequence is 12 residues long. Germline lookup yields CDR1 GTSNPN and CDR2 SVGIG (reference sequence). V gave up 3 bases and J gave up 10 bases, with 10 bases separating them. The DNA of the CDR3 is TGTGCCTGGAGGACAGCGGAGTCACCCCTCCACTTT. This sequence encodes CAWRTAESPLHF.

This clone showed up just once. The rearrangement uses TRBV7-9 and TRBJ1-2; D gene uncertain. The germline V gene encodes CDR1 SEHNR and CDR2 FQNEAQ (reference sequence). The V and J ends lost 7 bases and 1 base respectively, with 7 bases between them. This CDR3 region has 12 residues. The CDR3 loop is CASTLDNYGYTF. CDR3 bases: TGTGCCAGCACCTTGGATAACTATGGCTACACCTTC.